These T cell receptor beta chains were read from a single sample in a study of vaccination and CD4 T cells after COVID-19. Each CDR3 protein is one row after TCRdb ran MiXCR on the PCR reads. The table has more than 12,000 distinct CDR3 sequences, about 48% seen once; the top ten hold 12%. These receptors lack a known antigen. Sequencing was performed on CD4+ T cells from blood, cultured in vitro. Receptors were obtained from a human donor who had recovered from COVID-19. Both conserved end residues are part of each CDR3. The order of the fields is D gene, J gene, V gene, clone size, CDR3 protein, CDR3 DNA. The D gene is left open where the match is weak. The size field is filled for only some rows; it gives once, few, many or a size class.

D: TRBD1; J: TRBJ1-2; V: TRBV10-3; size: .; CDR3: CAIRGGQGPNYGYTF; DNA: TGTGCCATCAGGGGAGGACAGGGACCTAACTATGGCTACACCTTC
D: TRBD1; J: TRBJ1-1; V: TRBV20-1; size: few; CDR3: CSARTGGFGAFF; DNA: TGCAGTGCTCGGACAGGGGGGTTTGGGGCTTTCTTT
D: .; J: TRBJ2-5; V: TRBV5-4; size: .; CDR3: CASSLGLTQETQYF; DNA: TGTGCCAGCAGCCTGGGTCTGACACAAGAGACCCAGTACTTC
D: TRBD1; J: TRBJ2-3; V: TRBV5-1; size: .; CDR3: CASSADRGADTQYF; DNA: TGCGCCAGCAGCGCCGACAGGGGTGCAGATACGCAGTATTTT
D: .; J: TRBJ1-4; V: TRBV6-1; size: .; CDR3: CASRPQGIANEKLFF; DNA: TGTGCCAGCAGACCCCAGGGGATTGCTAATGAAAAACTGTTTTTT
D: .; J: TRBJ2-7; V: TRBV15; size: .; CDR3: CATSRETGSYEQYF; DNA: TGTGCCACCAGCAGGGAGACAGGCTCCTACGAGCAGTACTTC
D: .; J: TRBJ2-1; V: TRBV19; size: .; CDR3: CASSIANYNEQFF; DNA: TGTGCCAGTAGTATCGCTAACTACAATGAGCAGTTCTTC
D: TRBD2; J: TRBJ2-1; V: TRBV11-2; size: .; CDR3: CASSLVATSGSNEQFF; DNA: TGTGCCAGCAGCTTAGTCGCGACTAGCGGGAGCAATGAGCAGTTCTTC
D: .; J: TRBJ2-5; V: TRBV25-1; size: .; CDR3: CASSDHREGETQYF; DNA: TGTGCCAGCAGTGACCACAGGGAGGGAGAGACCCAGTACTTC
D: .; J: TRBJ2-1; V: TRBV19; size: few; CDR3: CASSIWGSRSYNEQFF; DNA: TGTGCCAGTAGTATTTGGGGGAGTCGATCCTACAATGAGCAGTTCTTC
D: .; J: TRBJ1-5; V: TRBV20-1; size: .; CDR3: CSATTQGNQPQHF; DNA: TGCAGTGCTACGACACAGGGTAACCAGCCCCAGCATTTT
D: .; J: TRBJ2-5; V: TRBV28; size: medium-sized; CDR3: CATNPGTRRETQYF; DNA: TGTGCCACCAACCCCGGGACCCGACGCGAGACCCAGTACTTC
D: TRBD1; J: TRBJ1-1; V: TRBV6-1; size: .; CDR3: CASSQGTANTEAFF; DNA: TGTGCCAGCAGTCAAGGGACAGCTAACACTGAAGCTTTCTTT
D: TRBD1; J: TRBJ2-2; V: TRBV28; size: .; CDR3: CASSLSQGTGYGTGELFF; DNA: TGTGCCAGCAGTTTATCGCAAGGGACAGGGTACGGCACCGGGGAGCTGTTTTTT
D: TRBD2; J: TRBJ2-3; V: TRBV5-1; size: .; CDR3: CASSLSLAGGPSTDTQYF; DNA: TGCGCCAGCAGCTTGAGCCTAGCGGGAGGGCCCAGTACAGATACGCAGTATTTT
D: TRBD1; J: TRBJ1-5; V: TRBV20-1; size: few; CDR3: CSARDTGDQPQHF; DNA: TGCAGTGCTAGAGATACAGGGGACCAGCCCCAGCATTTT
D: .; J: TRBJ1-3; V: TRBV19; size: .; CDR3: CATTGFGNTIYF; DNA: TGTGCCACTACAGGGTTCGGAAACACCATATATTTT
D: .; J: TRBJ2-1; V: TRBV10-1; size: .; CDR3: CASSESAGWGANEQFF; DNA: TGCGCCAGCAGTGAGTCGGCGGGGTGGGGGGCCAATGAGCAGTTCTTC
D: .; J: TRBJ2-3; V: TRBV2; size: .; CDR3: CASRKQNGAADTQYF; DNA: TGTGCCAGCAGGAAACAGAACGGGGCGGCAGATACGCAGTATTTT
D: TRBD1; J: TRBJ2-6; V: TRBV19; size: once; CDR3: CAVKPGQGFAGANVLTF; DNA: TGTGCCGTAAAACCGGGACAGGGTTTTGCTGGGGCCAACGTCCTGACTTTC
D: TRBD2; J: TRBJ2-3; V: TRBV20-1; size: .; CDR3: CSATGSGLTDTQYF; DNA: TGCAGTGCTACTGGTAGCGGGCTCACAGATACGCAGTATTTT
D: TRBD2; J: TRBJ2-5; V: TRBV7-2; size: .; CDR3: CASSPGTSGRTETQYF; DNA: TGTGCCAGCAGCCCCGGGACTAGCGGGAGAACAGAGACCCAGTACTTC
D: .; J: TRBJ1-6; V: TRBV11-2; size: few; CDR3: CASSAEAGGWGSPLHF; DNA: TGTGCCAGCAGCGCCGAAGCGGGGGGATGGGGTTCACCCCTCCACTTT
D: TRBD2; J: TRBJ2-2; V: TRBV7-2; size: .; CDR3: CASSLRASGRAANTGELFF; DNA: TGTGCCAGCAGCTTACGGGCTAGCGGGAGGGCCGCGAACACCGGGGAGCTGTTTTTT
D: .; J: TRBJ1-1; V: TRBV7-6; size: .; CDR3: CASSSWRTEAFF; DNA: TGTGCCAGCAGCTCGTGGCGGACTGAAGCTTTCTTT
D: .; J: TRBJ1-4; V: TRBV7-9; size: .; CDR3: CASSRLGPNSEKLFF; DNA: TGTGCCAGCAGCAGACTCGGGCCCAATTCCGAAAAACTGTTTTTT
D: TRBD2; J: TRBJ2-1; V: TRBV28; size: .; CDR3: CAVTSGKYYNEQFF; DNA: TGTGCCGTCACTAGCGGGAAATACTACAATGAGCAGTTCTTC
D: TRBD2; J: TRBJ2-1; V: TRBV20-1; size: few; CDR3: CSASQGLAVVNEQFF; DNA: TGCAGTGCTAGCCAGGGACTAGCGGTGGTAAATGAGCAGTTCTTC
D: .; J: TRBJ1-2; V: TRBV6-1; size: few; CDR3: CASRAVGDPYGYTF; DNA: TGTGCCAGCAGGGCGGTGGGGGACCCCTATGGCTACACCTTC
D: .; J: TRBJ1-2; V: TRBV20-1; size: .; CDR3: CSARGGGLVYGFTF; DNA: TGCAGTGCTAGAGGGGGGGGCCTGGTCTATGGCTTCACCTTC
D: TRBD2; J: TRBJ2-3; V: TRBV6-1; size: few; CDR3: CASKKARTSGGWDTQYF; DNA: TGTGCCAGCAAGAAAGCCCGGACTAGCGGGGGCTGGGATACGCAGTATTTT
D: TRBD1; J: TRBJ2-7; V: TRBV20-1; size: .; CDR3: CSAPGQGPYEQYF; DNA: TGCAGTGCGCCGGGACAGGGGCCGTACGAGCAGTACTTC
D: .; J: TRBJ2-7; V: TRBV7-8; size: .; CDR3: CASSLRQEGYEQYF; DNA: TGTGCCAGCAGCTTGAGGCAGGAGGGTTACGAGCAGTACTTC
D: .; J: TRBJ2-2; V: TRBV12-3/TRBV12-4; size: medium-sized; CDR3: CASREGRAGELFF; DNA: TGTGCCAGCAGAGAGGGCCGGGCCGGGGAGCTGTTTTTT
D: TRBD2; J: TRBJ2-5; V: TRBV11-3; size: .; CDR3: CASSLGVAGVRETQYF; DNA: TGTGCCAGCAGCTTAGGGGTAGCGGGGGTCCGGGAGACCCAGTACTTC